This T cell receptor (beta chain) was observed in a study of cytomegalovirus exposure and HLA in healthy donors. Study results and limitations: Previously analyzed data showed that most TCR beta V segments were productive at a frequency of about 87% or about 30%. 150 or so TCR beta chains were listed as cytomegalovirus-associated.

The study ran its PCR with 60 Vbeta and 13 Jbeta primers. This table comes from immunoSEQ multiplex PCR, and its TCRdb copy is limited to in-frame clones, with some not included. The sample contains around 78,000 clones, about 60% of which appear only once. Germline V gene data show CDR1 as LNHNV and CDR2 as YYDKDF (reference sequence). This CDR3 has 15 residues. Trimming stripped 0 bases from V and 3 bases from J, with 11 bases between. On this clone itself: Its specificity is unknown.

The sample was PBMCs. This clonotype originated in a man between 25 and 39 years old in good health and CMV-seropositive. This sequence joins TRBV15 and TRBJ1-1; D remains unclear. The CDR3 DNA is TGTGCCACCAGCAGAGAGATCGGGGAAGACACTGAAGCTTTCTTT. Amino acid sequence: CATSREIGEDTEAFF.